Here is one T cell receptor beta chain with its context. This record comes from a study of blood T cells in healthy people across ages. Germline V lookup: CDR1 MNHNS, CDR2 SASEGT. The CDR3 loop spans 12 amino acids. The V gene lost 6 bases and the J gene lost 5 bases, with 10 bases spanning the gap. A sample-barcoded 5' primer and a J-beta primer mix were used in a second PCR of about 6 to 12 cycles. Each TCR beta cDNA got a 12-nucleotide random molecular identifier. One entry per CDR3 protein, called by TCRdb with MiXCR from the 5' RACE reads. Of over 1,200,000 distinct CDR3 sequences in the sample, approximately 59% were seen once. Russia was home to the donors, healthy Caucasian individuals aged roughly 6 to 90.

The source material was blood. This TCR was recovered from a man younger than 35 in good health. The chain has TRBV6-1 and TRBJ1-1, with D unclear. The DNA for the CDR3 is TGTGCCAGCAGCTGGACTTCAACTGAAGCTTTCTTT. Protein sequence: CASSWTSTEAFF.